What follows is one TCR beta chain and its context. PCR used 60 Vbeta primers and 13 Jbeta primers. TCRdb's table, derived via immunoSEQ multiplex PCR, lists solely in-frame clones and lacks some. This table has fewer than 300,000 clones, approximately 80% appearing once. The data were obtained in a study of cytomegalovirus exposure and HLA in healthy donors. Study details: Among 150 million to 200 million T cells, an earlier analysis found approximately 110 million unique TCR beta sequences.

There are 16 residues in the CDR3. With 1 base removed from V and 0 bases from J, the gap between germline ends came to 11 bases. CDR1 is MGHRA and CDR2 is YSYEKL in the germline V gene. The source material was PBMCs. This chain connects TRBV4-1 to TRBJ2-3; perhaps TRBD1 as D (5 bases). This TCR came from a girl aged 2 to 9 in good health and CMV-seronegative. The CDR3 DNA reads TGCGCCAGCAGCCAAGGGGCAGGGCTTAGCACAGATACGCAGTATTTT. Translating it yields CASSQGAGLSTDTQYF.